This TCR beta chain stems from a study of cytomegalovirus exposure and HLA in healthy donors (dated by TCRdb to the late 2010s). Notes on the research overall: An earlier analysis of several hundred of the donors reported 276 Gb of sequence data and 117 million unique TCR beta sequences obtained from 180 million or so T cells. All discovery cohort repertoires had been generated on a single sequencing platform. An earlier analysis of 587 of the donors applied high-throughput TCR beta sequencing to assess whether each TCR beta V gene segment acted as functional or pseudogenic. A later analysis re-examined previously published TCR beta repertoires from about 670 donors and added high-resolution HLA genotyping to investigate patterns of TCR occurrence. To predict cytomegalovirus infection status, the study combined high-throughput TCR immunosequencing, statistical association of individual TCRs with disease status, and machine learning. The study used immunosequencing to profile the T cell repertoires of approximately 650 subjects and linked those repertoires to cytomegalovirus serostatus. In the later analysis, no new phenotypic data were used to find candidate immune exposures; instead, reliance was placed on TCR beta sequences and their occurrence across donors. An early release that covered some 640 HLA-typed donors contained about 300 gigabases of sequencing data and approximately 85 million unique TCR sequences. In addition to the first cohort of 666 subjects, a separate validation cohort of approximately 110 different subjects was used. HLA typing included class I and class II loci at four-digit resolution. The study aimed to test whether cataloging public T cell receptors could reveal signatures of past pathogen exposure. Alongside the repertoire data, information on donor age, sex, ethnicity and CMV serostatus was compiled. A handful of DR-DQ haplotypes were handled as single units for association and clustering because linkage in the cohort was strong. On average, roughly 250,000 unique TCR beta nucleotide sequences were sequenced per donor among fewer than 500 genotyped donors of the cohort, with roughly 18% of those sequences being non-productive. Typing coverage differed by locus: A, B, C, DRB1 and DQB1 were typed in roughly 620-640 donors, DQA1 in 522, DPA1 in 600 to 610, and DPB1 in 400 to 490. The genetic ancestry cluster associated with self-reported Caucasian donors included roughly 84% of the roughly 410 genotyped donors. A later genetic analysis used genome-wide SNP genotypes for about three fifths of the roughly 700 donors, treating that subset as a discovery cohort.

A word on this clone: Its target antigen remains unknown. The sample holds no much larger clone one base away, and base qualities are not on file.

Broader findings and caveats from the paper: In a later analysis, several top co-occurrence clusters were reported to appear linked to parvovirus B19, influenza, CMV and Epstein-Barr virus. A cluster of highly shared sequence variants was judged likely to be a technical artifact of the sequencing pipeline. This cohort had only TCR beta chains sequenced, and the lack of alpha or paired-chain data limited which features could be detected. It was suggested by the authors that the approach could potentially be generalized to other disease states and immunological phenotypes. A later genetic analysis reported fewer N-insertions in productive TCRs among donors in an Asian-associated ancestry cluster than the roughly 700-donor mean. A further reported finding was that TCR beta sequences accurately predicted the HLA-A and HLA-B alleles for most subjects in the first cohort. Roughly uniform sequencing depth across donors was assumed in presence/absence analyses, although this assumption may not hold. Specific HLA alleles were associated with 15,000 to 20,000 TCR beta sequences at a false discovery rate of 0.05 in a later analysis. A later analysis found that HLA-associated TCR beta chains were more clonally expanded and had lower generation probabilities than equally common non-associated chains. Immune exposure information for the cohort was limited to CMV serostatus. In an earlier analysis of 450 to 750 of the donors, most TCR beta V segments appeared in productive rearrangements about 90% or about 30% of the time, broadly matching IMGT annotations. The earlier analysis of approximately 540 of the donors excluded roughly 17 rarely observed V segments, including chromosome 9 orphons, because counts were too low. In a later analysis, the rate of TCR association differed among HLA loci, with DRB1 alleles having the most associated TCRs and HLA-C alleles having the fewest. In the study, about 150 TCR beta chains were listed as associated with cytomegalovirus. Linkage disequilibrium might explain the correlated functional status among segregating V segments, but an unknown experimental factor could not be ruled out. In both the original and validation cohorts, the classifier was reported to diagnose cytomegalovirus status with high specificity and sensitivity. While some public TCRs were present in many individuals, most TCR sequences turned up only very rarely across donors. Because some donors lacked HLA typing at each locus, the association tests relied only on the typed subset. Some IMGT-functional V segments, including TRBV6-2 and TRBV6-3, could not be distinguished by the 87-base-pair reads and were therefore excluded. In a later analysis, most CMV-associated TCR beta chains were found to appear HLA-restricted, with HLA associations seemingly driven largely by CMV exposure. A later genetic analysis associated a missense DCLRE1C variant with V-gene and J-gene trimming of TCR beta chains, and an independent cohort replicated the association. When HLA alleles, especially DR and DQ, strongly co-occurred, attributing TCR associations to individual alleles was difficult. A few of the identified cytomegalovirus-associated TCR beta chains were confirmed in vitro to be specific for cytomegalovirus antigens.

The cohort consisted of 666 healthy bone marrow donors. At the time of sampling, all cohort members were nominally healthy, though unrecorded immune exposures were likely present. The donor was CMV seronegative and belonged to the group of roughly 330 seronegative cohort members. A peripheral blood sample was provided by each donor, and peripheral blood mononuclear cells were used for TCR beta sequencing. Genomic DNA was extracted from the blood cell samples with the Qiagen DNeasy Blood Extraction Kit. The CDR3 sequence holds 14 residues, the cysteine and phenylalanine included. Just the 42-base CDR3 DNA is kept, in frame starting at base 1. The germline V gene specifies WSHSY as CDR1 and SAAADI as CDR2. The V and J ends are trimmed by 1 base and 1 base, leaving 7 bases between them. Receptor amplification or capture employed the immunoSEQ multiplex PCR assay. A mixture of 60 forward primers for TCR Vbeta segments and 13 reverse primers for TCR Jbeta segments was used in the multiplex PCR. Amplification of the CDR3 region of rearranged TCR beta genes was performed with a multiplex PCR assay on genomic DNA. Amplified TCR beta libraries were sequenced as 87-base-pair reads on the Illumina HiSeq System. Concerning the study's data processing: Across the 670 or so repertoires, a later analysis counted about 81 million unique TCR beta chains, 9.5 million to 13 million of which were shared by at least two donors. Raw reads were error-corrected and collapsed into unique sequences with a nearest-neighbor algorithm that merged closely related sequences to remove PCR and sequencing errors. V, D and J gene segments were assigned by aligning CDR3 sequences to IMGT reference sequences. Each retained sequence needed at least a six-nucleotide match to both a V gene segment and a J gene segment. Rearrangements were classified as productive when the CDR3 lacked stop codons and remained in frame with V and J, and all other rearrangements were classified as non-productive. CDR3 was defined by IMGT convention, running from the second conserved V-encoded cysteine to the conserved J-encoded phenylalanine. The earlier analysis of some 580 of the donors excluded any sequence lacking an unambiguous match to a single V gene segment. In an earlier analysis of a few hundred of the donors, a V segment was called functional when productive rearrangements were above 56.7%, and segregating when the standard deviation between donors exceeded 5%. To diagnose cytomegalovirus status from the catalog of TCR beta chain sequences, a statistical classification framework was built. In a later analysis, V and J genes were assigned by comparing TCR nucleotide sequences against IMGT/GENE-DB human TR gene sequences. A later analysis assigned CDR3 sequences and most-parsimonious VDJ recombination scenarios with the TCRdist pipeline. A later analysis defined each TCR beta chain by its CDR3 amino acid sequence plus V-gene family, and excluded reads lacking a unique V-gene family. In a later analysis, 450 to 600 highly shared, low-generation-probability nucleotide sequences were removed to address suspected cross-contamination and a sequencing artifact. A later analysis calculated a clonal expansion index for each public chain from normalized within-repertoire ranks of inferred template counts. In a later analysis, generation probabilities were computed using a VDJ recombination model fitted to out-of-frame rearrangements, and the results were checked against IGoR. In a later analysis, TCR-TCR, TCR-HLA and TCR-CMV co-occurrence was scored with hypergeometric tests, and a repertoire-size bias correction was applied to TCR pairs. False discovery rates were estimated in a later analysis by permuting HLA or CMV assignments 20 times. A later analysis grouped co-occurring TCRs with DBSCAN, adding TCRdist sequence similarity when clustering within HLA-allele-positive subsets. Co-occurrence clustering excluded repertoires with fewer than 30,000 or more than 120,000 public chains, plus five with anomalous nucleotide sharing. In its TCRdb copy, this immuneACCESS table keeps in-frame sequences only and misses some clones. Where compared with another copy, unresolved V genes explain less than half of these, and the others have no known cause. The D gene and trimming were derived from the DNA, and the V and J assignments and clone size from that table. Across this sample there are 100,000 to 150,000 clones, with about 80% seen only once. 1% of the sample is taken by the ten largest.

Recombination connected TRBV10-2 to TRBJ2-5, and perhaps TRBD1 as D gene, on 5 matching bases. The clonotype was recovered from a middle-aged man in good health and CMV-seronegative. The sample consisted of PBMCs. The sequenced DNA is TGCGCCAGCAGTGAGTTCGACAGCCAAGAGACCCAGTACTTC. It translates as CASSEFDSQETQYF.